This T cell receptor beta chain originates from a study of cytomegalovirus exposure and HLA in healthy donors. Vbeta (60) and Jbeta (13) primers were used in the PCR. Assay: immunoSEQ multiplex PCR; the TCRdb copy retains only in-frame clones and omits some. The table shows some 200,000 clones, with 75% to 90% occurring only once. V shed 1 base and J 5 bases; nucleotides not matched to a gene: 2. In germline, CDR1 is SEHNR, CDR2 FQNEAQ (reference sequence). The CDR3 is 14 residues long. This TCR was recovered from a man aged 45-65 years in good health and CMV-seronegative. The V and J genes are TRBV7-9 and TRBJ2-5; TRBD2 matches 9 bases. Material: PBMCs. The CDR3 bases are TGTGCCAGCAGCTTAGGGGGACTAGCTGAGACCCAGTACTTC. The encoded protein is CASSLGGLAETQYF.